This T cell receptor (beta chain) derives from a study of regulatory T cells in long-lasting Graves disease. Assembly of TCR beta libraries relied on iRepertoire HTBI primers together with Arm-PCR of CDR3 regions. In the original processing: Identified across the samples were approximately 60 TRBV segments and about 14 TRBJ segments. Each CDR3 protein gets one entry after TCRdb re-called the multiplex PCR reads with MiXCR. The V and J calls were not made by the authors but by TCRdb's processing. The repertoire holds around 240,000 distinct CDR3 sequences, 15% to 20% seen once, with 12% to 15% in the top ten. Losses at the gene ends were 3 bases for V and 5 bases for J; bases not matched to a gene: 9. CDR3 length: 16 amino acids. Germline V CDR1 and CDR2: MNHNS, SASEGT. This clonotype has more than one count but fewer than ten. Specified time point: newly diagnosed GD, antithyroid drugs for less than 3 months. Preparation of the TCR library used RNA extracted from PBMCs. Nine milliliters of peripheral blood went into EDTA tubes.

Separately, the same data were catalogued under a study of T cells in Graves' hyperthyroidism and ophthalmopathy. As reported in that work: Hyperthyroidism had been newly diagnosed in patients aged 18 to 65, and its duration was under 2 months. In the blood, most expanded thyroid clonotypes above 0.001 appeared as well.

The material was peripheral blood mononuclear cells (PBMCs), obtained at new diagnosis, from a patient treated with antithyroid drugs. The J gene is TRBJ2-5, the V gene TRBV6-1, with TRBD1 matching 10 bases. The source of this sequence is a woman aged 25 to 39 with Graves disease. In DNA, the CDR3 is TGTGCCAGCAGTGAGTGGGGACAGGGGAGCTCGGAGACCCAGTACTTC. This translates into CASSEWGQGSSETQYF.